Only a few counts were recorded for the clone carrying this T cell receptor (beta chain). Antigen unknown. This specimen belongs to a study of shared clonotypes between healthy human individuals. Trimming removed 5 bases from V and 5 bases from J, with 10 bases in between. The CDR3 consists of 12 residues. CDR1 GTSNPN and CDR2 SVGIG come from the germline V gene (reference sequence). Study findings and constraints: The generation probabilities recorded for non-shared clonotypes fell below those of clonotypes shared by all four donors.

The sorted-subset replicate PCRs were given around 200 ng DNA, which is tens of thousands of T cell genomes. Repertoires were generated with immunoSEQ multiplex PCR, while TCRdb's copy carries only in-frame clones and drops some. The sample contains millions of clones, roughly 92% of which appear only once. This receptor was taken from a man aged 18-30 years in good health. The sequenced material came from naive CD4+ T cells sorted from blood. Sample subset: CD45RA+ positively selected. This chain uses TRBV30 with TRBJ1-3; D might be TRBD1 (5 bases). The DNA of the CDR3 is TGTGCCTGGGCAGGGATTCGAAACACCATATATTTT. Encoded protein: CAWAGIRNTIYF.